These 28 T cell receptor beta chains came from one sample sequenced in a study of blood T cell repertoires in COVID-19. Measured with immunoSEQ multiplex PCR; TCRdb has only the in-frame clones, and not every one. The sample shows roughly 99,000 clones, roughly 90% of them seen only once. What was sequenced was peripheral blood. These receptors all come from a man aged 35 to 55 with active or convalescent COVID-19.

V and J are TRBV9 and TRBJ1-2, with a weak D call TRBD1 (5 bases). The CDR3 covers 15 residues. V lost 0 bases to trimming and J lost 0 bases, with 9 bases between them. Germline V gives CDR1 SGDLS, CDR2 YYNGEE. As DNA, the CDR3 is TGTGCCAGCAGCGTAGGGACAACAGCTAACTATGGCTACACCTTC. Amino acids: CASSVGTTANYGYTF.

The V and J genes are TRBV2 and TRBJ2-7, with a weak D call TRBD1 (5 bases). The length of the CDR3 is 11 residues. Between the trimmed V and J ends, which lost 6 bases and 4 bases, there was a span of 7 bases. Per the germline V gene, CDR1 is SNHLY and CDR2 is FYNNEI. The CDR3 coding sequence is TGTGCCAGCAGCAGGGAATACGAGCAGTACTTC. It is translated as CASSREYEQYF.

This chain links TRBV24-1 with TRBJ2-1; the D gene is possibly TRBD2 (5 bases). The V and J ends lost 5 bases and 7 bases respectively, with 11 bases between them. The germline V gene encodes CDR1 KGHDR and CDR2 SFDVKD. This CDR3 is built from 13 residues. CDR3 coding DNA: TGTGCCACCAGTGGGCGGGTAGGGAATGAGCAGTTCTTC. As protein: CATSGRVGNEQFF.

The chain recombines TRBV30 with TRBJ1-2; D remains ambiguous. V was trimmed by 2 bases and J by 8 bases, leaving 12 bases between them. CDR1 is GTSNPN and CDR2 is SVGIG in the germline V gene (reference sequence). The CDR3 sequence is 12 residues long. CDR3 in amino acids: CAWSQERMGYTF. CDR3 nucleotides: TGTGCCTGGAGTCAGGAAAGGATGGGCTACACCTTC.

This clone was seen once. The chain is built from TRBV10-3 and TRBJ2-3; TRBD2 aligns across 16 bases. Germline V gene lookup returns CDR1 ENHRY and CDR2 SYGVKD. The CDR3 runs to 16 residues. J lost 5 bases, V lost 6 bases, and 5 bases had no gene match. The CDR3 spells CAISGGLAGGQDTQYF. CDR3 in DNA: TGTGCCATCAGCGGGGGACTAGCGGGAGGGCAAGATACGCAGTATTTT.

V usage is TRBV18 and J usage is TRBJ1-5, with 7 bases identical to TRBD1. Germline CDR1 reads KGHSH; CDR2 reads LQKENI. V lost 0 bases, J lost 0 bases, and 5 bases stayed unmatched. CDR3 length: 17 amino acids. CDR3: CASSPPAGGYSNQPQHF. The CDR3 DNA sequence: TGTGCCAGCTCACCACCGGCAGGGGGATATAGCAATCAGCCCCAGCATTTT.

In its sample, this clone was seen many times. This chain joins TRBV4-1 and TRBJ2-1; D is perhaps TRBD2 (6 bases). Germline V gene sequence: CDR1 MGHRA, CDR2 YSYEKL. This CDR3 is 18 amino acids long. V was shortened by 2 bases and J by 8 bases, with 25 bases between the two germline ends. The CDR3 DNA reads as TGCGCCAGCAGCCAACCCCTGACAAGACTAGGTCCGCAATATGAGCAGTTCTTC. This translates into CASSQPLTRLGPQYEQFF.

The chain carries TRBV27 and TRBJ1-2; D is ambiguous. CDR1 is MNHEY, CDR2 SMNVEV, per germline (reference sequence). The CDR3 runs 14 residues. The ends were cut back, 2 bases at V and 4 bases at J, with 11 bases in the middle. The CDR3 DNA follows: TGTGCCAGCAGTTTAGTAGGGAGTACCTATGGCTACACCTTC. This codes for CASSLVGSTYGYTF.

This clone was detected a few times. The rearrangement joins TRBV19 to TRBJ2-7; 9 bases fit TRBD1. The CDR3 length is 16 residues. CDR1 LNHDA and CDR2 SQIVND come from the germline V gene (reference sequence). Trimming at V came to 2 bases and at J to 5 bases, leaving 10 bases not matched to a gene. The CDR3 DNA is TGTGCCAGTAGTATACATGCGGGACAGGGAGGTAACGAGCAGTACTTC. Its protein is CASSIHAGQGGNEQYF.

The rearrangement uses TRBV6-1 and TRBJ1-3, with TRBD1 as a possible D gene (5 bases). CDR1 and CDR2 (germline): MNHNS, SASEGT. V shed 1 base and J shed 4 bases, with 11 bases lying between them. The length of the CDR3 is 15 residues. The DNA for the CDR3 is TGTGCCAGCAGTGAAGAAACAGGCTCCGGAAACACCATATATTTT. It codes for CASSEETGSGNTIYF.

The chain uses TRBV19 and TRBJ1-2, with 10 bases fitting TRBD1. Trimming cost V 9 bases and J 5 bases; bases outside gene matches: 15. CDR1 and CDR2 from the germline V gene are LNHDA and SQIVND (reference sequence). The CDR3 is 16 residues long. CDR3 region: CARPGQGRTFSYGYTF. In DNA form, the CDR3 reads TGTGCCAGACCGGGACAGGGGAGGACCTTTTCTTATGGCTACACCTTC. The whole variable domain, remainder taken from reference TRBV19 and TRBJ1-2, is DGGITQSPKYLFRKEGQNVTLSCEQNLNHDAMYWYRQDPGQGLRLIYYSQIVNDFQKGDIAEGYSVSREKKESFPLTVTSAQKNPTAFYLCARPGQGRTFSYGYTFGSGTRLTVV.

The chain employs TRBV5-1 and TRBJ2-2; D is uncertain. Trimming took 0 bases from V and 0 from J, leaving 15 bases between them. CDR3 size: 18 residues. CDR1 is SGHRS and CDR2 is YFSETQ in the germline V gene. The CDR3 DNA reads as TGCGCCAGCAGCTTGGAGAACTCCCGGGTCGCGAACACCGGGGAGCTGTTTTTT. It encodes CASSLENSRVANTGELFF.

V usage is TRBV3-1 (or the pseudogene TRBV3-2) and J usage is TRBJ2-7; 7 bases fit TRBD2. Germline V CDR1 and CDR2: LGHDT, YNNKEL (reference sequence). V was clipped by 0 bases and J by 2 bases; unmatched bases: 4. CDR3 length equals 15 residues. The CDR3 sequence: CASSQEAGPPYEQYF. The CDR3 DNA sequence: TGTGCCAGCAGCCAAGAAGCGGGGCCGCCCTACGAGCAGTACTTC.

V is TRBV9 and J is TRBJ1-4, with D perhaps matching TRBD1 (5 bases). Between the trimmed V and J ends, which lost 3 bases and 11 bases, there was a span of 11 bases. The CDR3 is 12 amino acids. CDR1 SGDLS and CDR2 YYNGEE come from the germline V gene. CDR3 DNA: TGTGCCAGCAGCGCCTCTGGGGGGAAACTGTTTTTT. Protein: CASSASGGKLFF.

The gene calls are TRBV28 and TRBJ1-6; no clear D gene. V dropped 1 base and J dropped 10 bases, with 5 bases sitting between them. Germline CDR1 reads MDHEN; CDR2 reads SYDVKM. There are 12 residues in the CDR3. The CDR3 region is CASSLYRSPLHF. The CDR3 coding sequence is TGTGCCAGCAGTTTATATCGGTCACCCCTCCACTTT.

The rearrangement joins TRBV11-2 to TRBJ2-1; D remains ambiguous. V gave up 1 base and J gave up 5 bases, with 15 bases separating them. This CDR3 region has 16 residues. The V gene's germline CDR1 is SGHAT and CDR2 FQNNGV. The CDR3 DNA reads TGTGCCAGCAGCTTAGGTTTACTCGACAACCACAATGAGCAGTTCTTC. This translates into CASSLGLLDNHNEQFF.

CDR3 coding DNA: TGCGCCAGCAGCTTGGGGGCTAGCTCAGATACGCAGTATTTT. It encodes CASSLGASSDTQYF. V usage is TRBV5-1 and J usage is TRBJ2-3, with TRBD2 as a possible D gene (5 bases). Trimming took 0 bases from V and 4 from J, leaving 9 bases between them. This CDR3 region has 14 residues. The V gene's germline CDR1 is SGHRS and CDR2 YFSETQ.

Concerning this clone: The junction departs from the called germline gene at one end, perhaps through a read error. The genes are TRBV6-5 and TRBJ2-6, with no clear D. Germline CDR1 MNHEY, CDR2 SVGAGI. CDR3 size: 14 residues. The CDR3 DNA reads as TGTGTCAGCTTGACGCGGACTGGGGCCAACGTCCTGACTTTC. Translation: CVSLTRTGANVLTF.

The chain uses TRBV9 and TRBJ2-7; 8 bases align to TRBD1. Germline V gene data show CDR1 as SGDLS and CDR2 as YYNGEE. CDR3 length equals 13 residues. V gave up 0 bases and J gave up 6 bases; unmatched junction bases: 2. CDR3: CASSVAGGVEQYF. The CDR3 region has the DNA TGTGCCAGCAGCGTAGCAGGGGGCGTCGAGCAGTACTTC.

The CDR3 DNA is TGTGCCAGCAGGGCCGGACAGGGGGGGACCCAGTACTTC. Translating it yields CASRAGQGGTQYF. V is TRBV27 and J is TRBJ2-5; 10 bases map to TRBD1. The V gene end was trimmed by 6 bases and the J gene end by 7 bases; junction bases not matched to a gene: 5. This CDR3 has 13 amino acids. Germline V gene lookup returns CDR1 MNHEY and CDR2 SMNVEV (reference sequence).

The chain joins TRBV9 to TRBJ1-6, with D unresolved. Trimming shortened V by 3 bases and J by 8 bases, and 6 bases separated the two germline ends. Per germline, CDR1 SGDLS and CDR2 YYNGEE. This CDR3 region has 12 residues. The CDR3 loop is CASSGLDSPLHF. The CDR3 bases are TGTGCCAGCAGCGGGCTAGATTCACCCCTCCACTTT.

For the CDR3, the DNA is TGTGCCAGCAGCCCTTGGTCGGGCGGGCCCTACGAGCAGTACTTC. Its protein product is CASSPWSGGPYEQYF. The gene calls are TRBV5-5 and TRBJ2-7; D may be TRBD2 (5 bases). Germline V gene sequence: CDR1 SGHKS, CDR2 YYEKEE (reference sequence). There are 15 residues in the CDR3. Deletions cut 4 bases from V and 2 bases from J, with 16 bases between.

This rearrangement joins TRBV7-6 to TRBJ2-1; D may be TRBD1 (7 bases). Trimming took 3 bases from V and 7 from J, leaving 13 bases between them. This CDR3 has 14 residues. Germline-derived CDR1 and CDR2 are SGHVS and FNYEAQ. CDR3 residues: CASSLRGQPNEQFF. The CDR3 region has the DNA TGTGCCAGCAGCTTGCGGGGACAGCCTAATGAGCAGTTCTTC.

The chain recombines TRBV15 with TRBJ2-7; D possibly corresponds to TRBD1 (5 bases). The CDR3 length is 15 residues. Germline lookup yields CDR1 LNHNV and CDR2 YYDKDF (reference sequence). V lost 0 bases to trimming and J lost 4 bases, with 13 bases between them. The CDR3 loop is CATSRDTQGRYEQYF. CDR3 coding DNA: TGTGCCACCAGCAGAGATACCCAGGGCAGGTACGAGCAGTACTTC. Variable domain in full (rest from reference TRBV15 and TRBJ2-7): DAMVIQNPRYQVTQFGKPVTLSCSQTLNHNVMYWYQQKSSQAPKLLFHYYDKDFNNEADTPDNFQSRRPNTSFCFLDIRSPGLGDTAMYLCATSRDTQGRYEQYFGPGTRLTVT.

The J gene is TRBJ1-1, the V gene TRBV30; no firm D call. The CDR3 extends over 12 amino acids. Trimming took 3 bases from V and 12 from J, leaving 17 bases between them. The germline CDR1 and CDR2 sequences are GTSNPN and SVGIG (reference sequence). The CDR3: CAWSLFSGKTFF. The DNA for the CDR3 is TGTGCCTGGAGCCTCTTCTCGGGGAAAACTTTCTTT.

V usage is TRBV5-1 and J usage is TRBJ1-2, with 7 bases lining up with TRBD1. Trimming at V came to 4 bases and at J to 5 bases, leaving 11 bases not matched to a gene. This CDR3 region has 15 residues. Germline V CDR1 and CDR2: SGHRS, YFSETQ. The CDR3 loop reads CASSEGGAVSYGYTF. CDR3 DNA sequence: TGCGCCAGCAGCGAAGGGGGCGCGGTTAGTTATGGCTACACCTTC.

This clone was counted a few times. This chain joins TRBV29-1 and TRBJ1-1; 9 positions match TRBD1. V lost 7 bases, J lost 2 bases, and 8 bases stayed unmatched. CDR3 length: 14 amino acids. From germline, CDR1 is SQVTM and CDR2 ANQGSEA. The CDR3 is CSGGETGGNTEAFF. In DNA, the CDR3 is TGCAGCGGCGGGGAGACAGGGGGAAACACTGAAGCTTTCTTT.

This clone was observed once. The gene calls are TRBV28 and TRBJ1-4; no clear D gene. Germline V CDR1 and CDR2: MDHEN, SYDVKM. CDR3 length: 14 residues. Trimming shortened V by 5 bases and J by 4 bases, and 11 bases separated the two germline ends. CDR3 loop: CASSLSPSNEKLFF. The CDR3, as DNA: TGTGCCAGCAGTCTGTCGCCGAGTAATGAAAAACTGTTTTTT.